This T cell receptor (beta chain) was found in a study of blood T cell repertoires in COVID-19. At the level of the study: The analysed material was cDNA or gDNA that came from T cells, B-cell-depleted T cells, or PBMCs.

How the authors handled the data: Amplification with reference gene primers provided the estimates of nucleated cell counts. The data were produced by immunoSEQ multiplex PCR, yet TCRdb's version contains in-frame clones alone and is incomplete. V and J calls and clone size are those listed in that table; D and trimming were worked out from the DNA. In the table there are around 330,000 clones, 90% of which are singletons. Participant ages covered about 18 to 89 years across 24 US areas. This CDR3 spans 14 amino acids. Trimming pared 0 bases from V and 4 bases from J, leaving 10 bases between. CDR1 LGHNA and CDR2 YSLEER come from the germline V gene.

The chain carries TRBV4-3 and TRBJ2-7; D ambiguous. This clonotype was obtained from a man between 60 and 75 years old who had recovered from COVID-19. The sequencing sample was made of PBMCs or T cells enriched from blood (not recorded which). CDR3 DNA: TGCGCCAGCAGCCAAGAATGGGCGTCGTACGAGCAGTACTTC. It yields the protein CASSQEWASYEQYF.